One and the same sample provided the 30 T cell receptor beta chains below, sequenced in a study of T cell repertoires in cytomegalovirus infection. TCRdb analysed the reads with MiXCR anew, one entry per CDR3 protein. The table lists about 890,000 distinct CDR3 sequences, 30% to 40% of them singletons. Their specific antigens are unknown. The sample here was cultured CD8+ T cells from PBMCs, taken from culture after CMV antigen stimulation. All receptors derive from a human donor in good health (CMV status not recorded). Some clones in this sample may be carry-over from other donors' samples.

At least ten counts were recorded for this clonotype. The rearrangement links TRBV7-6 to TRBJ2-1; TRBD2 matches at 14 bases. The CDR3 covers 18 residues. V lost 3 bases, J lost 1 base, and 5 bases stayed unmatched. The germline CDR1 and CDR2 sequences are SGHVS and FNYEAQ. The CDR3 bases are TGTGCCAGCAGCTTCGGACTAGCGGGGGGCACTTCCTACAATGAGCAGTTCTTC. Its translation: CASSFGLAGGTSYNEQFF.

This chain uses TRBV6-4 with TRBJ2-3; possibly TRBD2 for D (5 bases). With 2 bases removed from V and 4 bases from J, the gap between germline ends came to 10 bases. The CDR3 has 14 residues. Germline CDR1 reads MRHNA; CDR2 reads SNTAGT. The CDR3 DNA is TGTGCCAGCAGTGACGTGATCGGGGCAGATACGCAGTATTTT. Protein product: CASSDVIGADTQYF.

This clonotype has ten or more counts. The CDR3 DNA reads TGTGCCAGCAGCTTAGCGGCCCCCGGGGACAGCTACGAGCAGTACTTC. Its translation: CASSLAAPGDSYEQYF. The chain joins TRBV7-2 to TRBJ2-7; 7 bases align to TRBD1. From germline, CDR1 is SGHTA and CDR2 FQGNSA. After removal of 0 bases from V and 3 bases from J, the junction contained 8 bases not matched to a gene. The CDR3 sequence is 16 residues long.

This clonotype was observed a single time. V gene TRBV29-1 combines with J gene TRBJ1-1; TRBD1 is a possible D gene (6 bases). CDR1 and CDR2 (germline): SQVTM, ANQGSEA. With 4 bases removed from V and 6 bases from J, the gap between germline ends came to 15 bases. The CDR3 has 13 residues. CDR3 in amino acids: CSVVGQKVAEAFF. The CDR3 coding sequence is TGCAGCGTTGTGGGACAAAAAGTGGCTGAAGCTTTCTTT.

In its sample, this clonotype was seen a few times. The CDR3 sequence is CASSYGTSGGGPLHF. The DNA for the CDR3 is TGTGCCAGCAGTTACGGGACATCAGGAGGAGGACCCCTCCACTTT. The J gene is TRBJ1-6, the V gene TRBV6-5, with a weak D call TRBD1 (6 bases). Per germline, CDR1 MNHEY and CDR2 SVGAGI. CDR3 length: 15 amino acids. V was pared by 2 bases and J by 12 bases, with 17 bases between.

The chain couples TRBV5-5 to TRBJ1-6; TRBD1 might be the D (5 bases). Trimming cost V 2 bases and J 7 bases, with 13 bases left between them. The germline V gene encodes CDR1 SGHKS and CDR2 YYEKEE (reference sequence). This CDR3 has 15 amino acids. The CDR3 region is CASSLGQPLNSPLHF. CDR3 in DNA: TGTGCCAGCAGCTTAGGACAACCCCTGAATTCACCCCTCCACTTT.

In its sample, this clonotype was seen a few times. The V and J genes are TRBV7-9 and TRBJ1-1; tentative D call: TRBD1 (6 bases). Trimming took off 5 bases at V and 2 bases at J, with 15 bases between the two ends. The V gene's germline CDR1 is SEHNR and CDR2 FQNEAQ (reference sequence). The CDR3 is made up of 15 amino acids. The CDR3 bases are TGTGCCAGCAGCCCCCCGACAGGATTAAACACTGAAGCTTTCTTT. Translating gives CASSPPTGLNTEAFF.

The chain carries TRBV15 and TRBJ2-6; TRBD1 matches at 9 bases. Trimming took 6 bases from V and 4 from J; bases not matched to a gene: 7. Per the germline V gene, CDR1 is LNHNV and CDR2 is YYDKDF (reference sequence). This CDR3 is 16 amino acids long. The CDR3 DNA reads TGTGCCACCAGGGCAGTACAGGGGGCCGGGGCCAACGTCCTGACTTTC. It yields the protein CATRAVQGAGANVLTF.

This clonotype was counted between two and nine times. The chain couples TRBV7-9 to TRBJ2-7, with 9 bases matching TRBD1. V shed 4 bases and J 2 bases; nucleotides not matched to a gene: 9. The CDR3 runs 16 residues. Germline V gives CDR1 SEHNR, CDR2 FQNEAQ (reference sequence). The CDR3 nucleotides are TGTGCCAGCAGCTACCCTAGGGGACAGGGAACCTACGAGCAGTACTTC. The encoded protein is CASSYPRGQGTYEQYF.

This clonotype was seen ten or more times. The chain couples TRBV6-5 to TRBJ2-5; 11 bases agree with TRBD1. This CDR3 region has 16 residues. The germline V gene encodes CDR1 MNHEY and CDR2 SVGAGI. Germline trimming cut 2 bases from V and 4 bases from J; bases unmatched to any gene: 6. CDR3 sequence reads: CASSYPRTGGLETQYF. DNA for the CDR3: TGTGCCAGCAGTTACCCGCGGACAGGGGGCCTAGAGACCCAGTACTTC.

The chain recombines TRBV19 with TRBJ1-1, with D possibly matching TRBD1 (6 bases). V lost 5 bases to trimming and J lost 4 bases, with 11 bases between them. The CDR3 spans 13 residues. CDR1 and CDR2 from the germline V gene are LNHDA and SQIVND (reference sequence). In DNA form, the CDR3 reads TGTGCCAGTAGTGCGGGGGCTGTCACTGAAGCTTTCTTT. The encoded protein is CASSAGAVTEAFF.

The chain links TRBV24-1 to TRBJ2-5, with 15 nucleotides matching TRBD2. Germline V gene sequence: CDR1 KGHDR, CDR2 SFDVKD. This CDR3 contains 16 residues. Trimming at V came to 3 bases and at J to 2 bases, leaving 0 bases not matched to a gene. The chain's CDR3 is CATSDGTSGGQETQYF. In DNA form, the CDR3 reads TGTGCCACCAGTGATGGGACTAGCGGGGGGCAAGAGACCCAGTACTTC.

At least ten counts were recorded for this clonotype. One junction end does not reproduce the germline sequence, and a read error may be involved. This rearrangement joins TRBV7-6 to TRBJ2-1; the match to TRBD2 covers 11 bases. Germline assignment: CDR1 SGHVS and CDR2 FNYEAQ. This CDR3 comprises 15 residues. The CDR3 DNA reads TGTGCCAGCAGCGTAGCGGGGGGGAACTACAATGAGCAGTTCTTC. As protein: CASSVAGGNYNEQFF.

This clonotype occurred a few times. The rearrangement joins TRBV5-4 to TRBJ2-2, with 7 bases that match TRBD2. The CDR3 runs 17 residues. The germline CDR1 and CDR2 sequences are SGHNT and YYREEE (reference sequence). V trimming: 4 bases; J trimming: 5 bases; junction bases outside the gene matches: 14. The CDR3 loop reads CASSPGGERGGTGELFF. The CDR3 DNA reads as TGTGCCAGCAGCCCCGGCGGGGAGCGGGGCGGTACCGGGGAGCTGTTTTTT.

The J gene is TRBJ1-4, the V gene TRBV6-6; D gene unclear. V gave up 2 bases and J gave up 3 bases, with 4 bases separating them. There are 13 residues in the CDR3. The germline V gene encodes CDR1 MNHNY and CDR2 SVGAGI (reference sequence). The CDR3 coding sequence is TGTGCCAGCAGTTACCCAGCTAATGAAAAACTGTTTTTT. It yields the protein CASSYPANEKLFF.

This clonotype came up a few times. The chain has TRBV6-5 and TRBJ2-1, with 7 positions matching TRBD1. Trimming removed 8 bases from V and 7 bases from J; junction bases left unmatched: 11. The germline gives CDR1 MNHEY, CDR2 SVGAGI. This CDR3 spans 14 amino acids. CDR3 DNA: TGTGCCAGCGGGGGAACAGGGGAAATAAATGAGCAGTTCTTC. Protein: CASGGTGEINEQFF.

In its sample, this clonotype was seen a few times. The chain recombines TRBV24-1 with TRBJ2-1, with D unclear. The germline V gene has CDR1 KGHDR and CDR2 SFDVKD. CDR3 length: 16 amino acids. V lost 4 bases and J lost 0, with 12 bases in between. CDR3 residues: CATSEGLAVSYNEQFF. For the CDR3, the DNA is TGTGCCACCAGTGAGGGTCTCGCAGTCTCCTACAATGAGCAGTTCTTC.

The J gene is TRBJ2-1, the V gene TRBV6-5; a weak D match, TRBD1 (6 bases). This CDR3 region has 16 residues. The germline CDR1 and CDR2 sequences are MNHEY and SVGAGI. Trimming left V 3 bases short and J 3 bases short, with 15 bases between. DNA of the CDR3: TGTGCCAGCAGTTATAACGGACAGTTACTCTACAATGAGCAGTTCTTC. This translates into CASSYNGQLLYNEQFF.

The CDR3 DNA reads as TGTGCCAGCAGTTTGCAGGGACACGGGGAGCTGTTTTTT. Translation: CASSLQGHGELFF. The chain is built from TRBV28 and TRBJ2-2; possible D gene TRBD1, 6 bases. V was shortened by 3 bases and J by 7 bases, with 9 bases between the two germline ends. The CDR3 contains 13 residues. Per germline, CDR1 MDHEN and CDR2 SYDVKM.

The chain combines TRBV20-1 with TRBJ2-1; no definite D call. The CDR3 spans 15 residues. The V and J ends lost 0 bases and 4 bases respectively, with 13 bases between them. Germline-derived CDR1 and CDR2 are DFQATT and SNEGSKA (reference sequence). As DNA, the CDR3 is TGCAGTGCTAGAGATTTCGAGTCTAGGTACAATGAGCAGTTCTTC. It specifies CSARDFESRYNEQFF.

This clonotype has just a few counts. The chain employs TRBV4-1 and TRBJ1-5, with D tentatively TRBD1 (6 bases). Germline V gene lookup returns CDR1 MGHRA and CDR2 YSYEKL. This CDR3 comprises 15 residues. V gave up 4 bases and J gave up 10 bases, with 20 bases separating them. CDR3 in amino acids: CASSPALTGTQPQHF. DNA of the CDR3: TGCGCCAGCAGCCCGGCCCTGACAGGAACACAACCCCAGCATTTT.

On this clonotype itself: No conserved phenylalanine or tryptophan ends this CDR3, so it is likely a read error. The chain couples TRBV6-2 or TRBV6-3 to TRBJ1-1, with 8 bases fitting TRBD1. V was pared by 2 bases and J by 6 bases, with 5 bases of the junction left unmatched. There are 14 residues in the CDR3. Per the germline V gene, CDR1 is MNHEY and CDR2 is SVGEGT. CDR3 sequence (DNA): TGTGCCAGCAGTTACGGCAGGGGGCTGTCTGAAGCTTTCGTT. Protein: CASSYGRGLSEAFV.

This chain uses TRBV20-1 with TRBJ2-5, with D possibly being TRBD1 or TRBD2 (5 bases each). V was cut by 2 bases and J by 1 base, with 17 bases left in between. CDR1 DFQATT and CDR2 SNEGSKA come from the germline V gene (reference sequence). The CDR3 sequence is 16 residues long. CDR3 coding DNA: TGCAGTGCTAGACCTGGGGGAGCCCTAGGCCAAGAGACCCAGTACTTC. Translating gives CSARPGGALGQETQYF.

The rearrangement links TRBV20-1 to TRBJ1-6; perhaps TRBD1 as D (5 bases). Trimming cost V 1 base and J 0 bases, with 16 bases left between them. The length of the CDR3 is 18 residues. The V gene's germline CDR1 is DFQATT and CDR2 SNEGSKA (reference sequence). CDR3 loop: CSARGDSRLSSYNSPLHF. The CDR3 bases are TGCAGTGCTAGAGGTGACAGCCGCCTGAGCTCCTATAATTCACCCCTCCACTTT.

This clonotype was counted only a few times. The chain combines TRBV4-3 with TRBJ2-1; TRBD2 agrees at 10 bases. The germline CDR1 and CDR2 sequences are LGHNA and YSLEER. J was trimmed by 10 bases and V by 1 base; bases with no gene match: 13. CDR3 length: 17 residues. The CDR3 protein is CASSQVTLSGGAEEQFF. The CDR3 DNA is TGCGCCAGCAGCCAAGTAACACTAAGCGGGGGGGCGGAAGAGCAGTTCTTC.

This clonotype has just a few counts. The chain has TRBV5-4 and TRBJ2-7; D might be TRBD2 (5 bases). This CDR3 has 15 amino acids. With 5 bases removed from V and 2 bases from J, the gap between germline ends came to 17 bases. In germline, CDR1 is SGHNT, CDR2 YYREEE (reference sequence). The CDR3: CASSSTVGMAYEQYF. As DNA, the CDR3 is TGTGCCAGCAGTTCCACCGTCGGGATGGCCTACGAGCAGTACTTC.

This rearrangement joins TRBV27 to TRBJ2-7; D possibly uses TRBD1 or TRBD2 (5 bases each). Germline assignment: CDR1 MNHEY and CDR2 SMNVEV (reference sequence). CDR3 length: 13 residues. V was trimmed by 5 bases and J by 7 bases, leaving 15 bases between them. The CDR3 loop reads CASSPSIWGEQYF. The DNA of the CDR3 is TGTGCCAGCAGTCCCTCTATCTGGGGGGAGCAGTACTTC.

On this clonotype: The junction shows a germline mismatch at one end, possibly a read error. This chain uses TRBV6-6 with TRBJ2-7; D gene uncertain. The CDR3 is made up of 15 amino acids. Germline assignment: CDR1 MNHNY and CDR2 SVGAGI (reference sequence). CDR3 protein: CASSYSGPLVYEQYF. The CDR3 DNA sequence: TGTGCCAGCAGTTACTCAGGGCCCCTGGTCTACGAGCAGTACTTT.

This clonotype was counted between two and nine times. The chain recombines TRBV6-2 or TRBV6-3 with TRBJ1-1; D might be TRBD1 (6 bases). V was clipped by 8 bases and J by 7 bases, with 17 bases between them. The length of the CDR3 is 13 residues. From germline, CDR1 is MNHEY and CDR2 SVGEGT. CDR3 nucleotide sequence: TGTGCCAGCTCCCGCGGGGGCGTTTTTGAAGCTTTCTTT. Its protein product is CASSRGGVFEAFF.

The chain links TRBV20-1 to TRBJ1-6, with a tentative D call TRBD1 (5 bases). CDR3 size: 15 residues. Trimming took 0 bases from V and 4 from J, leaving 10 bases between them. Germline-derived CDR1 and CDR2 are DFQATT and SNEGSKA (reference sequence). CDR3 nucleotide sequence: TGCAGTGCTAGAGAGGGACGGTTTTATAATTCACCCCTCCACTTT. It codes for CSAREGRFYNSPLHF.